Here is one TCR beta chain with its context. Its specific antigen is unknown. No much larger clone exists at a distance of one base, and base qualities are not known. The library relied on the immunoSEQ multiplex PCR assay. TCRdb mirrors the immuneACCESS table, restricted to in-frame sequences. Some clones are absent from its copies; in checked studies, under half trace to an unresolved V gene, and the reason for the others is unknown. The sample has approximately 76,000 clones on record, 80% to 90% of them singletons. The ten largest clones take up about 9.9% of the sample. This sample was included in a study of control samples from healthy donors and cancer patients (dated by TCRdb to about 2020). Compared with germline, V lacks 2 bases and J lacks 3 bases; bases without a gene match: 2. The CDR3 spans 14 residues, from the cysteine through the phenylalanine. Here the CDR3 DNA is all that survives: 42 bases in frame from base 1. Reading the germline V gene gives CDR1 MDHEN and CDR2 SYDVKM.

The TCR comes from a man aged 55 to 70 with head and neck cancer. Sequencing used PBMCs. The sequence is built from TRBV28 and TRBJ1-1; the junction holds 8 bases that match TRBD1. DNA sequence: TGTGCCAGCAGTTTAGACAGGGGAGACACTGAAGCTTTCTTT. This codes for CASSLDRGDTEAFF. The full variable domain, with segments outside the CDR3 supplied by the reference TRBV28 and TRBJ1-1 proteins, appears as DVKVTQSSRYLVKRTGEKVFLECVQDMDHENMFWYRQDPGLGLRLIYFSYDVKMKEKGDIPEGYSVSREKKERFSLILESASTNQTSMYLCASSLDRGDTEAFFGQGTRLTVV.